Presented here are 21 T cell receptor beta chains from one specimen sequenced in a study of shared clonotypes between healthy human individuals. Repertoires were generated with immunoSEQ multiplex PCR, while TCRdb's copy carries only in-frame clones and drops some. Counted here are around 1.5 million clones, 98% occurring once; the ten biggest clones make up less than 0.55%. Material for sequencing was naive CD4+ T cells sorted from blood. Subset of the sample: CD45RA+ positively selected. Receptors were obtained from a man aged 30 to 39 in good health.

This rearrangement joins TRBV5-1 to TRBJ2-2, with D tentatively TRBD1 (5 bases). This CDR3 is 14 amino acids long. V was shortened by 6 bases and J by 0 bases, with 9 bases between the two germline ends. Germline CDR1 is SGHRS and CDR2 is YFSETQ. CDR3 coding DNA: TGCGCCAGCAACTTCAGGGCGAACACCGGGGAGCTGTTTTTT. It codes for CASNFRANTGELFF.

The chain carries TRBV29-1 and TRBJ2-7; no reliable D call. This CDR3 region has 13 residues. V lost 4 bases and J lost 3, with 13 bases in between. The germline V gene encodes CDR1 SQVTM and CDR2 ANQGSEA. This CDR3 reads CSVARPPIYEQYF. CDR3 DNA sequence: TGCAGCGTTGCCAGGCCCCCCATCTACGAGCAGTACTTC.

The chain carries TRBV9 and TRBJ2-2; TRBD1 matches at 7 bases. Trimming took 3 bases from V and 4 from J; bases not matched to a gene: 9. The CDR3 is 16 residues long. The V gene's germline CDR1 is SGDLS and CDR2 YYNGEE. CDR3 nucleotides: TGTGCCAGCAGCGGCCAGGGGGAGTACGGCACCGGGGAGCTGTTTTTT. Amino acid sequence: CASSGQGEYGTGELFF.

This chain connects TRBV29-1 to TRBJ2-1, with 10 nucleotides matching TRBD1. V shed 7 bases, J shed 3 bases, and the junction held 9 bases outside the gene matches. The CDR3 totals 15 residues. Germline loops: CDR1 SQVTM, CDR2 ANQGSEA. The CDR3 here is CSAYRRDRGYNEQFF. In DNA, the CDR3 is TGCAGCGCCTACCGTAGGGACAGGGGCTACAATGAGCAGTTCTTC.

This clone has a single count. The chain is built from TRBV2 and TRBJ2-2; 10 positions match TRBD2. The CDR3 is 17 residues long. CDR1 and CDR2 from the germline V gene are SNHLY and FYNNEI. V trimming: 5 bases; J trimming: 1 base; junction bases outside the gene matches: 7. CDR3 DNA: TGTGCCAGCAGTCCTAGCGGGAGTGGCGAGAACACCGGGGAGCTGTTTTTT. Translated, it gives CASSPSGSGENTGELFF.

This sequence joins TRBV18 and TRBJ1-1, with TRBD1 matching 7 bases. This CDR3 spans 15 amino acids. The V gene's germline CDR1 is KGHSH and CDR2 LQKENI. V dropped 0 bases and J dropped 1; count of bases not matched to a gene: 2. The CDR3 is CASSPPDRRNTEAFF. In DNA, the CDR3 is TGTGCCAGCTCACCACCGGACAGGAGGAACACTGAAGCTTTCTTT.

V and J are TRBV19 and TRBJ1-5; the match to TRBD1 covers 9 bases. Looked up from germline, CDR1 is LNHDA and CDR2 is SQIVND (reference sequence). With V trimmed by 6 bases and J by 4 bases, 4 bases remained unmatched. This CDR3 has 14 residues. In DNA, the CDR3 is TGTGCCAGTAGAGTGACAGGGGGGAATCAGCCCCAGCATTTT. Protein: CASRVTGGNQPQHF.

CDR3 in DNA: TGTGCCAGCTCACCGAGAGGGACAGCGAACACTGAAGCTTTCTTT. Translated: CASSPRGTANTEAFF. This chain joins TRBV18 and TRBJ1-1, with 7 bases lining up with TRBD1. The CDR3 totals 15 residues. The ends lost 3 bases at V and 1 base at J; junction bases unmatched: 5. The germline V gene has CDR1 KGHSH and CDR2 LQKENI. The full variable domain, rest sourced from reference TRBV18 and TRBJ1-1, is NAGVMQNPRHLVRRRGQEARLRCSPMKGHSHVYWYRQLPEEGLKFMVYLQKENIIDESGMPKERFSAEFPKEGPSILRIQQVVRGDSAAYFCASSPRGTANTEAFFGQGTRLTVV.

In the case of this clone: Additional DNA sequences in this sample encode the identical CDR3. The chain carries TRBV9 and TRBJ2-1, with D possibly matching TRBD2 (5 bases). V was pared by 0 bases and J by 5 bases, with 12 bases between. Germline values: CDR1 SGDLS, CDR2 YYNGEE. The CDR3 is 15 residues long. This chain's CDR3 is CASSVAGSGNNEQFF. In DNA form, the CDR3 reads TGTGCCAGCAGCGTAGCTGGTTCGGGGAACAATGAGCAGTTCTTC.

The chain recombines TRBV5-1 with TRBJ1-6; 12 bases line up with TRBD1. Germline V gives CDR1 SGHRS, CDR2 YFSETQ. V lost 2 bases to trimming and J lost 7 bases; unmatched junction nucleotides: 10. This CDR3 is built from 18 residues. The CDR3 nucleotides are TGCGCCAGCAGCTTACCTCCGGGACAGGGGGCATCGAATTCACCCCTCCACTTT. Its protein product is CASSLPPGQGASNSPLHF.

Note on this clone: Other nucleotide sequences from this sample produce the same CDR3. J is TRBJ1-5 and V is TRBV5-6; D is unclear. Trimming took 0 bases from V and 6 from J, leaving 4 bases between them. Germline V gene sequence: CDR1 SGHDT, CDR2 YYEEEE. The CDR3 length is 12 residues. The CDR3 nucleotides are TGTGCCAGCAGCTTGGGTAGTCAGCCCCAGCATTTT. As protein: CASSLGSQPQHF.

The rearrangement uses TRBV19 and TRBJ2-7; 9 bases are shared with TRBD2. CDR1 LNHDA and CDR2 SQIVND come from the germline V gene (reference sequence). With V trimmed by 2 bases and J by 3 bases, 14 bases remained unmatched. The CDR3 has 18 amino acids. CDR3 DNA sequence: TGTGCCAGTAGTATAAGATTTGCGGGGCAGACTAGCGGCTACGAGCAGTACTTC. Protein product: CASSIRFAGQTSGYEQYF.

A note on this clone: The sample contains more than one DNA sequence encoding this CDR3. The chain is built from TRBV19 and TRBJ1-5, with TRBD1 matching over 9 bases. The CDR3 covers 14 residues. From germline, CDR1 is LNHDA and CDR2 SQIVND (reference sequence). The V gene end was trimmed by 4 bases and the J gene end by 6 bases; junction bases not matched to a gene: 4. The DNA of the CDR3 is TGTGCCAGTAGTACACAGGGGGCAGGTCAGCCCCAGCATTTT. Protein sequence: CASSTQGAGQPQHF.

The chain links TRBV10-3 to TRBJ1-1, with 11 bases that match TRBD1. The junction had 2 bases not matched to a gene; V was cut back by 4 bases and J by 1 base. The CDR3 has 15 amino acids. Germline-derived CDR1 and CDR2 are ENHRY and SYGVKD. CDR3 sequence reads: CAISADRGRNTEAFF. For the CDR3, the DNA is TGTGCCATCAGTGCGGACAGGGGGCGGAACACTGAAGCTTTCTTT.

The chain employs TRBV7-8 and TRBJ2-7; 8 bases fit TRBD2. The CDR3 loop spans 15 amino acids. Germline assignment: CDR1 SGHVS and CDR2 FQNEAQ. Trimming at V came to 5 bases and at J to 4 bases, leaving 10 bases not matched to a gene. The CDR3 here is CASSLRGTRLYEQYF. The CDR3 nucleotides are TGTGCCAGCAGCCTCCGGGGGACTAGATTATACGAGCAGTACTTC.

The chain couples TRBV5-1 to TRBJ2-1, with 10 bases lining up with TRBD2. Losses at the gene ends were 0 bases for V and 4 bases for J; bases not matched to a gene: 10. The length of the CDR3 is 18 residues. The germline gives CDR1 SGHRS, CDR2 YFSETQ. The CDR3 nucleotides are TGCGCCAGCAGCTTGGGAGGGCTAGCGGGAGTTAGGTACAATGAGCAGTTCTTC. Its translation is CASSLGGLAGVRYNEQFF.

A single count supports this clone. This chain links TRBV10-3 with TRBJ2-7; D ambiguous. The germline V and J ends were trimmed by 2 bases and 4 bases, with 6 bases remaining between them. CDR3 length: 12 residues. The germline V gene encodes CDR1 ENHRY and CDR2 SYGVKD. This CDR3 is CAISENGYEQYF. In DNA, the CDR3 is TGTGCCATCAGTGAGAACGGATACGAGCAGTACTTC.

The genes are TRBV5-1 and TRBJ2-2; D gene unclear. Germline CDR1 is SGHRS and CDR2 is YFSETQ. CDR3 length: 15 amino acids. The germline V and J ends were trimmed by 4 bases and 1 base, with 11 bases remaining between them. The CDR3 reads CASSHISKNTGELFF. CDR3 in DNA: TGCGCCAGCAGCCACATTTCCAAGAACACCGGGGAGCTGTTTTTT.

The chain recombines TRBV9 with TRBJ2-1; a weak D match, TRBD2 (5 bases). From germline, CDR1 is SGDLS and CDR2 YYNGEE. There are 14 residues in the CDR3. V gave up 4 bases and J gave up 9 bases, with 17 bases separating them. As DNA, the CDR3 is TGTGCCAGCAGCCCTAGCTCGGTCGAGAGTGAGCAGTTCTTC. This sequence encodes CASSPSSVESEQFF.

The chain links TRBV5-1 to TRBJ2-4, with D perhaps matching TRBD1 or TRBD2 (6 bases each). V dropped 3 bases and J dropped 8 bases, with 18 bases sitting between them. The CDR3 sequence is 15 residues long. Germline CDR1 and CDR2: SGHRS and YFSETQ. The CDR3 DNA is TGCGCCAGCAGCTCGGGACACACTAGCCTGGACATTCAGTACTTC. Amino acid sequence: CASSSGHTSLDIQYF.

This clone was recorded once. The chain carries TRBV21-1 and TRBJ2-7; the table's D call TRBD1 went unverified against the DNA. TRBV21-1 is reported as a pseudogene. The CDR3 extends over 15 amino acids. The CDR3 sequence is CASSRLWQGLYEQYF. DNA of the CDR3: TGTGCCAGCAGCCGTCTCTGGCAGGGGCTCTACGAGCAGTACTTC.